This T cell receptor beta chain was found in a study of CD8 T cells in ankylosing spondylitis. Study-level points and caveats: Characteristic of ankylosing spondylitis blood, it appeared, was a TCR beta motif comprising about eight highly homologous variants. The study looked at matched synovial fluid samples from ankylosing spondylitis patients. Disease-linked clones were reported to be significantly enriched there. Previously reported in reactive arthritis synovial fluid and blood were some of the motif variants.

Making the TCR beta libraries involved quantitative 5'-RACE with molecular barcodes. TCRdb re-called the 5' RACE reads with MiXCR, one entry per CDR3 protein. The repertoire includes roughly 440,000 distinct CDR3 sequences, roughly 18% of them detected once, and under 1.2% sits in the top ten. Concerning this clonotype itself: No antigen is known for it.

The clonotype originates from a male donor with ankylosing spondylitis. The sample taken for sequencing was blood, either unsorted or a sorted T cell fraction (not recorded which).

The chain's CDR3 is CASSFTGAKNNQPQHF. In DNA form, the CDR3 reads TGTGCCAGCAGCTTCACAGGGGCGAAAAACAATCAGCCCCAGCATTTT. The chain recombines TRBV5-5 with TRBJ1-5; 7 nucleotides align to TRBD1. The CDR3 contains 16 residues. Per the germline V gene, CDR1 is SGHKS and CDR2 is YYEKEE (reference sequence). The V and J ends lost 2 bases and 3 bases, in that order; junction bases with no gene match: 8.